This T cell receptor (beta chain) is drawn from a study of T-cell memory formation after mild COVID-19. The CDR3 covers 14 residues. V lost 2 bases to trimming and J lost 5 bases, with 10 bases between them. The germline gives CDR1 ENHRY, CDR2 SYGVKD. Constant-segment-primed 5'RACE gave TCR alpha and TCR beta cDNA libraries with sample barcodes and UMIs. In TCRdb, the 5' RACE reads were re-called with MiXCR into one record per CDR3 protein. In the table there are approximately 570,000 distinct CDR3 sequences, 18% of which are singletons. The sample holds many counts of this clonotype. This clonotype originated in an adult woman who had mild COVID-19 (a few samples of this study predate the infection). Cell type and time point are not known. This sequence joins TRBV10-3 and TRBJ2-1; D may be TRBD1 or TRBD2 (6 bases each). The sequencing sample was made of PBMCs or a T cell subset sorted from them (not recorded which). The chain's CDR3 is CAISERRGDNEQFF. As DNA, the CDR3 is TGTGCCATCAGTGAGAGAAGGGGGGACAATGAGCAGTTCTTC.